This TCR beta chain was recovered during a study of blood T cells in healthy people across ages. Study-level results: Diversity estimates drawn from one million T cells were deemed underestimates. Across the age range, TCR beta diversity per million T cells fell in a roughly linear way.

V was pared by 3 bases and J by 3 bases, with 13 bases between. Germline CDR1 reads SGHRS; CDR2 reads YFSETQ. The CDR3 runs to 14 residues. Notes on this clonotype: Its antigen is still unknown. Since a much larger clone is just one base distant, this may be a read error.

The authors ran a second PCR of 7 to 11 cycles using a sample-barcoded 5' primer and a J-beta primer mix. MiXCR, run by TCRdb on the 5' RACE reads, gives a single entry per CDR3 protein. Of approximately 960,000 distinct CDR3 sequences in the sample, just under 30% are singletons; the top ten hold roughly 10%. This same sample was also taken into another study, of T cells of mothers and their children. In that study: All donors were healthy and Caucasian; they were a few mothers and their six children.

The material sequenced was blood. The clonotype was recovered from a woman between 40 and 55 years old in good health. The chain couples TRBV5-1 to TRBJ2-7; D might be TRBD1 (5 bases). CDR3 bases: TGCGCCAGCAGCTCAACCCTACAGGACTACGAGCAGTACTTC. Protein: CASSSTLQDYEQYF.